The rows below give T cell receptor beta chains drawn from one sample of a study of T cells after yellow fever vaccination. In TCRdb, the 5' RACE reads were re-called with MiXCR into one record per CDR3 protein. The data hold hundreds of thousands of distinct CDR3 sequences, with approximately 9% observed a single time. The specimen was PBMCs, collected on the day of the first yellow fever vaccination. The origin of the receptors is a man between 18 and 35 years old who received the YFV17D yellow fever vaccine. CDR3s include the opening cysteine and the closing phenylalanine or tryptophan. A D gene is named only where the DNA matches it firmly. For some rows the clone size is stated as once, few or many, or as a class when expanded; others skip it.

TRBJ2-7	TRBV5-1	TRBD1	many	TGCGCCAGCAGCCGGGACAGGGTGGGCCACGAGCAGTACTTC	CASSRDRVGHEQYF
TRBJ2-1	TRBV20-1	NA	NA	TGCAGTGCTAGAAGCGGCAGCCTGGTGGGAAACTCCTACGATGAGCAGTTCTTC	CSARSGSLVGNSYDEQFF
TRBJ1-4	TRBV9	NA	NA	TGTGCCAGCAGCGTACAGGGCGGGGGAGAAAAACTGTTTTTT	CASSVQGGGEKLFF
TRBJ1-1	TRBV18	NA	NA	TGTGCCAGCTCACCAGTGGCAGGGGAGGCAAACACTGAAGCTTTCTTT	CASSPVAGEANTEAFF
TRBJ1-2	TRBV6-5	NA	few	TGTGCCAGCAGTTATGATAACTATGGCTACACCTTC	CASSYDNYGYTF
TRBJ2-1	TRBV28	NA	few	TGTGCCAGCAGGGGCGGGGGGACAGGGAACAATGAGCAGTTCTTC	CASRGGGTGNNEQFF
TRBJ2-1	TRBV24-1	TRBD2	many	TGTGCCACCAGTGATTTGCCAGGGAGGGGCGGGGGGGCTTACAATGAGCAGTTCTTC	CATSDLPGRGGGAYNEQFF
TRBJ1-3	TRBV7-6	NA	many	TGTGCCAGCAGCTTCGTCGTGGGAAACACCATATATTTT	CASSFVVGNTIYF
TRBJ1-5	TRBV7-6	NA	NA	TGTGCCAGCAGCCAGGCCCCCGGTGGGCCCCAGCATTTT	CASSQAPGGPQHF
TRBJ2-1	TRBV7-3	TRBD2	few	TGTGCCAGCAGACCCAGCGGGGGGGCTCATGGGGAGCAGTTCTTC	CASRPSGGAHGEQFF
TRBJ1-5	TRBV7-9	NA	many	TGTGCCACCCAAAGGATAGATCAGCCCCAGCATTTT	CATQRIDQPQHF
TRBJ1-1	TRBV16	NA	few	TGTGCCAGCAGCCAATCGCTGGGACGGAGCATGAACACTGAAGCTTTCTTT	CASSQSLGRSMNTEAFF
TRBJ2-1	TRBV12-3/TRBV12-4	TRBD2	many	TGTGCCAGCAGTAACAACCGGGGGGGCGGGTCTTATGAGCAGTTCTTC	CASSNNRGGGSYEQFF
TRBJ1-2	TRBV28	NA	NA	TGTGCCACCAGCCTGTATGGCTACACCTTC	CATSLYGYTF
TRBJ1-6	TRBV7-9	TRBD1	few	TGTGCCAGCAGCTTAGTGGGACAGAATAATTCACCCCTCCACTTT	CASSLVGQNNSPLHF
TRBJ2-2	TRBV24-1	NA	many	TGTGCCACCAGTGATTATGGGAACACCGGGGAGCTGTTTTTT	CATSDYGNTGELFF
TRBJ2-5	TRBV4-2	NA	few	TGTGCCAGCAGCCAAGTGGGGGGTCTGGAGACCCAGTACTTC	CASSQVGGLETQYF
TRBJ2-1	TRBV6-2/TRBV6-3	TRBD2	few	TGTGCCAGCAGTCACCTAGCGGGAACCCATGAGCAGTTCTTC	CASSHLAGTHEQFF
TRBJ1-2	TRBV20-1	TRBD1	NA	TGCAGTGCTAGGGGGCTGGACAGGGGCCGAACTAACTATGGCTACACCTTC	CSARGLDRGRTNYGYTF
TRBJ2-5	TRBV6-1	TRBD1	NA	TGTGCCAGCAGCTCCGGGACAGGTGAAACCCAGTACTTC	CASSSGTGETQYF
TRBJ2-3	TRBV29-1	NA	many	TGCAGCGTTCGTGGCGGGGCCACAGATACGCAGTATTTT	CSVRGGATDTQYF
TRBJ1-4	TRBV20-1	NA	NA	TGCAGTGCGAGTGAGCAGGGGTCGGATGAAAAACTGTTTTTT	CSASEQGSDEKLFF
TRBJ2-1	TRBV12-3/TRBV12-4	NA	many	TGTGCCAGCAGCAGGGGGGGCCTTTGGGAGCAGTTCTTC	CASSRGGLWEQFF
TRBJ2-6	TRBV3-1	TRBD2	NA	TGTGCCAGCAGCCAAGATCGAATCAGGGTAGCGGGGGGTCGCTCTGGGGCCAACGTCCTGACTTTC	CASSQDRIRVAGGRSGANVLTF
TRBJ2-5	TRBV20-1	TRBD1	few	TGCAGTGCTACCCCTTCCCGGACAGGACCCCTCCAAGAGACCCAGTACTTC	CSATPSRTGPLQETQYF
TRBJ2-1	TRBV7-8	TRBD2	few	TGTGCCAGCATCCTAGCGGGGTATCGTGGGTCCTACAATGAGCAGTTCTTC	CASILAGYRGSYNEQFF
TRBJ1-2	TRBV4-1	NA	NA	TGCGCCAGCAGCCAAGCAGGCAGCACTAACTATGGCTACACCTTC	CASSQAGSTNYGYTF
TRBJ2-3	TRBV20-1	TRBD2	NA	TGCAGTGGCAACGCTTGGACTAGCGGGGCAGATACGCAGTATTTT	CSGNAWTSGADTQYF
TRBJ2-5	TRBV6-1	TRBD2	NA	TGTGCCAGCAGCCCACTCGGAGCGGGGGGGCGGGAGACCCAGTACTTC	CASSPLGAGGRETQYF
TRBJ2-2	TRBV19	TRBD1	few	TGTGCCAGTAGTAGCCCCGAGGGGGCCGGCGGGGAGCTGTTTTTT	CASSSPEGAGGELFF
TRBJ2-7	TRBV3-1	NA	few	TGTGCCAGCAGCCGCACTAGCTCGGGGGAGCAGTACTTC	CASSRTSSGEQYF
TRBJ1-1	TRBV6-2/TRBV6-3	NA	few	TGTGCCAGCAGTCTAGAACAGGGAGCGGCTTTCTTT	CASSLEQGAAFF